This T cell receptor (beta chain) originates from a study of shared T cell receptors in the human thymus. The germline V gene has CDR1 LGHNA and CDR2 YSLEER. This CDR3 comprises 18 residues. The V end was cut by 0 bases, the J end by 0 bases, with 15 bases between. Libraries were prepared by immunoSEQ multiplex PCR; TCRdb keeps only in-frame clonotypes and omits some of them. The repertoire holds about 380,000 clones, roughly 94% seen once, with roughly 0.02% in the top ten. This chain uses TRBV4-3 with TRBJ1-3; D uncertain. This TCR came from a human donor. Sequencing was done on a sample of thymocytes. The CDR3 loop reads CASSQEREPGVSGNTIYF. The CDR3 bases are TGCGCCAGCAGCCAAGAGCGGGAGCCCGGAGTCTCTGGAAACACCATATATTTT.